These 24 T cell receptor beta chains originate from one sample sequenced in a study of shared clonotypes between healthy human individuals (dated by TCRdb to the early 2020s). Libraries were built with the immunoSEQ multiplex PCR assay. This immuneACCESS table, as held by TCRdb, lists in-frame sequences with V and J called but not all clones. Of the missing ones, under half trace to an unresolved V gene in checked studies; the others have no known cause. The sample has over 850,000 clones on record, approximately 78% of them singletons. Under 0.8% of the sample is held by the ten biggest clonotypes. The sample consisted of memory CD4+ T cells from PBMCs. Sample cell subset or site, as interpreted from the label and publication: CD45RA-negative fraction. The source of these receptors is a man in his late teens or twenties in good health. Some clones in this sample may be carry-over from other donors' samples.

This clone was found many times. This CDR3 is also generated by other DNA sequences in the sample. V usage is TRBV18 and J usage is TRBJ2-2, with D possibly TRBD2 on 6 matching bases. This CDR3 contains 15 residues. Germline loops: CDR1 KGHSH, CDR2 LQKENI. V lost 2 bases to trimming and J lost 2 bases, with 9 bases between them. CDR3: CASSPGRGNTGELFF. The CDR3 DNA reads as TGTGCCAGCTCACCAGGGCGGGGAAACACCGGGGAGCTGTTTTTT.

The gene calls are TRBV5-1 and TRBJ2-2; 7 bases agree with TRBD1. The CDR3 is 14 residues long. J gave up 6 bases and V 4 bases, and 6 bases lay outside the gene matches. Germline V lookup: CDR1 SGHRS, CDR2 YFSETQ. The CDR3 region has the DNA TGCGCCAGCAGCGGAATTACAGGGGCCGGGGAGCTGTTTTTT. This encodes CASSGITGAGELFF.

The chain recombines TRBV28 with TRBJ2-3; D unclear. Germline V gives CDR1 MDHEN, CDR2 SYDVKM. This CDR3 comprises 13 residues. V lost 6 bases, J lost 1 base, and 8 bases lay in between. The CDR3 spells CASSVPGTDTQYF. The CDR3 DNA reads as TGTGCCAGCAGCGTCCCGGGCACAGATACGCAGTATTTT.

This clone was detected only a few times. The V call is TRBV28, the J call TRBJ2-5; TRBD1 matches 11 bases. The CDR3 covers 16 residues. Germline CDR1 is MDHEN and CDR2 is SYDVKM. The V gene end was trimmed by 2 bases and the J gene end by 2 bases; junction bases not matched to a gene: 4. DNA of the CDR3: TGTGCCAGCAGTTTAGGAGGGACAGGGGGTCAAGAGACCCAGTACTTC. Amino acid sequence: CASSLGGTGGQETQYF.

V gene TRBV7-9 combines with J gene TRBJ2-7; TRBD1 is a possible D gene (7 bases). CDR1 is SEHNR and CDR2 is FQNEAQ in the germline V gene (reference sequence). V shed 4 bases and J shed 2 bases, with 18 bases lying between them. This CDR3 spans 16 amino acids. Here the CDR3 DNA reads TGTGCCAGCAGCTCATACAGGGGCGGGACAACCTACGAGCAGTACTTC. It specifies CASSSYRGGTTYEQYF.

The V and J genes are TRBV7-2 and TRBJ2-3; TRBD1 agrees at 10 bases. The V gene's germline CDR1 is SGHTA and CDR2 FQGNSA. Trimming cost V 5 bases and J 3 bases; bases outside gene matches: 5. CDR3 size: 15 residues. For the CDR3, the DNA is TGTGCCAGCAGCCCATCGGGACAGGGGACAGATACGCAGTATTTT. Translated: CASSPSGQGTDTQYF.

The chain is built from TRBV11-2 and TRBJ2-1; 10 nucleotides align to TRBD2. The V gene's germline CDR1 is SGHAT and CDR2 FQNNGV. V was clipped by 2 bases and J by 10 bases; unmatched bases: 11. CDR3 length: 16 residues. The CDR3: CASSLTSASGSSEQFF. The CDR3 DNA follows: TGTGCCAGCAGCTTAACGTCGGCTAGCGGGAGTTCCGAGCAGTTCTTC.

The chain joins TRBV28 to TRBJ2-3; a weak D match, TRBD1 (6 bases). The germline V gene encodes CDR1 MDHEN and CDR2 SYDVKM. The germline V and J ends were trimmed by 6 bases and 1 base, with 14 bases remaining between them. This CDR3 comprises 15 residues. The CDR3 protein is CASSGQSRGTDTQYF. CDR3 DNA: TGTGCCAGCAGCGGACAGTCCCGGGGCACAGATACGCAGTATTTT.

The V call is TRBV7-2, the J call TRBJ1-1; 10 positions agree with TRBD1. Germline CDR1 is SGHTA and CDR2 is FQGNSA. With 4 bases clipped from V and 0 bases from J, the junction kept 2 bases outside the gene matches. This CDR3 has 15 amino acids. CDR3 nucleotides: TGTGCCAGCAGCTCGGGACAGGGGATGAACACTGAAGCTTTCTTT. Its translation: CASSSGQGMNTEAFF.

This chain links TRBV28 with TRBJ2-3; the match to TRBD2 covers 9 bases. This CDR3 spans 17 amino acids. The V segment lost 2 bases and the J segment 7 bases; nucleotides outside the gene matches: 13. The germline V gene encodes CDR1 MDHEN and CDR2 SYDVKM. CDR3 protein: CASSLPTSGNSLNTQYF. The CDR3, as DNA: TGTGCCAGCAGTTTACCGACTAGCGGAAACTCATTGAATACGCAGTATTTT.

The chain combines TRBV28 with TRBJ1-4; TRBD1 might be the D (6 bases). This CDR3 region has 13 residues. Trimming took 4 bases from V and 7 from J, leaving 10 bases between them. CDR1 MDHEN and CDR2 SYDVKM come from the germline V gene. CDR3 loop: CASSWGALEKLFF. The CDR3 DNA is TGTGCCAGCAGTTGGGGGGCGCTTGAAAAACTGTTTTTT.

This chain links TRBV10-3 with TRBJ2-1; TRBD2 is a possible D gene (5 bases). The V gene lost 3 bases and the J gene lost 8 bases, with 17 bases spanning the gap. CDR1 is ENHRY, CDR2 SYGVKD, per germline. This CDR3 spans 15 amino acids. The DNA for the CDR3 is TGTGCCATCAGTGATTCAGGTAGAGGGTGGGATGAGCAGTTCTTC. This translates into CAISDSGRGWDEQFF.

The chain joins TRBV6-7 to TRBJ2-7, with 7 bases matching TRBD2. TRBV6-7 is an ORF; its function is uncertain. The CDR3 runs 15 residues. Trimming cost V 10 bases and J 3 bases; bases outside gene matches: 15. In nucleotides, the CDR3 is TGTGCCACCTCACCCCCTAGCGGACCACTCTACGAGCAGTACTTC. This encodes CATSPPSGPLYEQYF.

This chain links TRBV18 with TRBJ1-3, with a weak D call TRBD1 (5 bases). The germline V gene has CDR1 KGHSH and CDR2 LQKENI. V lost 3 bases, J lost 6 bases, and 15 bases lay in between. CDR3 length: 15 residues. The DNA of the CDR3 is TGTGCCAGCTCACCCCCCTCGGGACGGGAAAACACCATATATTTT. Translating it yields CASSPPSGRENTIYF.

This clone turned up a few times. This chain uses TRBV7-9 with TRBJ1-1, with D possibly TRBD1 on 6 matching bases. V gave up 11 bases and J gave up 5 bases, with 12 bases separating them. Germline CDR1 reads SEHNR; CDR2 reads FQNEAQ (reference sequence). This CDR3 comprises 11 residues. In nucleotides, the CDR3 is TGTGCCGGGGGCCCGGAGACTGAAGCTTTCTTT. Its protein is CAGGPETEAFF.

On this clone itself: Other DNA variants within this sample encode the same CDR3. The CDR3 loop is CASSEQQETQYF. The CDR3 nucleotides are TGTGCCAGCAGTGAACAGCAAGAGACCCAGTACTTC. The rearrangement links TRBV2 to TRBJ2-5; no clear D. Deletions cut 2 bases from V and 2 bases from J, with 3 bases between. Germline CDR1 and CDR2: SNHLY and FYNNEI. The CDR3 consists of 12 residues.

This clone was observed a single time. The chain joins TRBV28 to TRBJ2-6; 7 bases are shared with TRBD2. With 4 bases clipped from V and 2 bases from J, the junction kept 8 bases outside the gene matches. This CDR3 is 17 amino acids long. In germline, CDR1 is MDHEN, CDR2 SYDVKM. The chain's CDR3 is CASSSPAAGAGANVLTF. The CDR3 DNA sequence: TGTGCCAGCAGTTCGCCGGCGGCGGGAGCTGGGGCCAACGTCCTGACTTTC. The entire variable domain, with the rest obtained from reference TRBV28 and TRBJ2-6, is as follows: DVKVTQSSRYLVKRTGEKVFLECVQDMDHENMFWYRQDPGLGLRLIYFSYDVKMKEKGDIPEGYSVSREKKERFSLILESASTNQTSMYLCASSSPAAGAGANVLTFGAGSRLTVL.

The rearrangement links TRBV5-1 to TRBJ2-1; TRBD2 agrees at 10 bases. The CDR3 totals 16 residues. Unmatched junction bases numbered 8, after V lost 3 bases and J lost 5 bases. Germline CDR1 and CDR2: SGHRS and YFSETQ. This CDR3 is CASSWLSGRVDNEQFF. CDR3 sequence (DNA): TGCGCCAGCAGCTGGCTGAGCGGGAGGGTAGACAATGAGCAGTTCTTC.

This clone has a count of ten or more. This chain's CDR3 is CSVTSGRIQFF. CDR3 coding DNA: TGCAGCGTCACTAGCGGTCGTATACAGTTCTTC. This chain uses TRBV29-1 with TRBJ2-1, with 8 bases identical to TRBD2. The CDR3 extends over 11 amino acids. With 6 bases clipped from V and 13 bases from J, the junction kept 8 bases outside the gene matches. The germline gives CDR1 SQVTM, CDR2 ANQGSEA.

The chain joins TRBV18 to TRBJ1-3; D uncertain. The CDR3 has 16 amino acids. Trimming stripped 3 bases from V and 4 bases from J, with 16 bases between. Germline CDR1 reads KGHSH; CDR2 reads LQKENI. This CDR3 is CASSPPGGRPGNTIYF. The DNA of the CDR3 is TGTGCCAGCTCACCCCCGGGAGGGAGACCAGGAAACACCATATATTTT. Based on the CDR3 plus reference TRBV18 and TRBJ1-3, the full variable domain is NAGVMQNPRHLVRRRGQEARLRCSPMKGHSHVYWYRQLPEEGLKFMVYLQKENIIDESGMPKERFSAEFPKEGPSILRIQQVVRGDSAAYFCASSPPGGRPGNTIYFGEGSWLTVV.

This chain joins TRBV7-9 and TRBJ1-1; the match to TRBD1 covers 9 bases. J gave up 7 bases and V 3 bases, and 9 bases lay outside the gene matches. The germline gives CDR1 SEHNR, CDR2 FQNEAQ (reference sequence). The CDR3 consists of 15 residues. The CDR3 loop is CASSFRDRASSEAFF. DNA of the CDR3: TGTGCCAGCAGCTTCCGGGACAGGGCCTCAAGTGAAGCTTTCTTT.

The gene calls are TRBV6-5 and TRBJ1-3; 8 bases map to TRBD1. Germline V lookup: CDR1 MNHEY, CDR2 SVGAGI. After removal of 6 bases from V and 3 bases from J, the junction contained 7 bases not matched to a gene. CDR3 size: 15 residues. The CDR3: CASRPGTGFGNTIYF. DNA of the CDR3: TGTGCCAGCAGACCCGGGACAGGTTTTGGAAACACCATATATTTT.

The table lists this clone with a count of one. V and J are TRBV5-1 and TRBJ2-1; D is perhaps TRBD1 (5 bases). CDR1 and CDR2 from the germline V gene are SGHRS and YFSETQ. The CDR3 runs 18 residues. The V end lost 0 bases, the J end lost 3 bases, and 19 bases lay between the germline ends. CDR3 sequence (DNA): TGCGCCAGCAGCTTGGGAATTTCGTCGCAGGGCCGCTACAATGAGCAGTTCTTC. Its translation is CASSLGISSQGRYNEQFF.

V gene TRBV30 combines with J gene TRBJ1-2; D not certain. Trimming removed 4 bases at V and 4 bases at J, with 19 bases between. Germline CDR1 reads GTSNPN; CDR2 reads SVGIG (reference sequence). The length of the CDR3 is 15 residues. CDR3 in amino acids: CAWTPVDRSGYGYTF. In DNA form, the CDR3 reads TGTGCCTGGACCCCCGTGGACCGCTCCGGCTATGGCTACACCTTC. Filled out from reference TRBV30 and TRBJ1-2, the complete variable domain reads SQTIHQWPATLVQPVGSPLSLECTVEGTSNPNLYWYRQAAGRGLQLLFYSVGIGQISSEVPQNLSASRPQDRQFILSSKKLLLSDSGFYLCAWTPVDRSGYGYTFGSGTRLTVV.